These 22 T cell receptor beta chains were all obtained from the same sample, sequenced in a study of blood T cell repertoires in COVID-19. TCRdb keeps only in-frame clones here, not all; method: immunoSEQ multiplex PCR. The data show tens of thousands of clones, under 85% seen once. Material for sequencing was peripheral blood. The source is a woman aged 50 to 65 with acute or convalescent COVID-19.

The V call is TRBV6-2 or TRBV6-3, the J call TRBJ1-5; 8 nucleotides line up with TRBD1. Trimming cost V 4 bases and J 3 bases; bases outside gene matches: 8. This CDR3 is 16 amino acids long. Germline CDR1 MNHEY, CDR2 SVGEGT. The CDR3 DNA follows: TGTGCCAGCAGTTCCCAGGGGGCTCAGAACAATCAGCCCCAGCATTTT. Residues: CASSSQGAQNNQPQHF.

The rearrangement joins TRBV27 to TRBJ1-1; TRBD1 matches at 8 bases. V gave up 6 bases and J gave up 8 bases; unmatched junction bases: 5. The CDR3 has 12 residues. From germline, CDR1 is MNHEY and CDR2 SMNVEV (reference sequence). The CDR3 DNA reads TGTGCCAGCAGGTCTGACAGGGGAGAAGCTTTCTTT. Translation: CASRSDRGEAFF.

This rearrangement joins TRBV4-2 to TRBJ1-5; D unresolved. The V gene's germline CDR1 is LGHNA and CDR2 YNFKEQ. CDR3 length: 17 amino acids. The V gene lost 0 bases and the J gene lost 4 bases, with 16 bases spanning the gap. CDR3 protein: CASSQDGPGLANQPQHF. Written as DNA, the CDR3 is TGTGCCAGCAGCCAAGATGGCCCAGGCCTAGCGAATCAGCCCCAGCATTTT.

The gene calls are TRBV9 and TRBJ2-7; tentative D call: TRBD2 (6 bases). Trimming left V 2 bases short and J 1 base short, with 13 bases between. Germline V gene data show CDR1 as SGDLS and CDR2 as YYNGEE. The CDR3 is made up of 15 amino acids. CDR3 protein: CASSVAPAGSYEQYF. The DNA for the CDR3 is TGTGCCAGCAGCGTTGCCCCGGCGGGATCCTACGAGCAGTACTTC.

The chain joins TRBV29-1 to TRBJ1-4; 11 bases agree with TRBD1. CDR1 is SQVTM and CDR2 is ANQGSEA in the germline V gene. V was clipped by 6 bases and J by 8 bases; unmatched bases: 11. The CDR3 runs 15 residues. In nucleotides, the CDR3 is TGCAGCGTCGCCACCGGGACAGGGGGGTTCGAAAAACTGTTTTTT. Protein sequence: CSVATGTGGFEKLFF.

This clone was observed a few times. The V call is TRBV28, the J call TRBJ1-6, with D tentatively TRBD1 (5 bases). Trimming left V 3 bases short and J 2 bases short, with 11 bases between. This CDR3 has 16 amino acids. Germline loops: CDR1 MDHEN, CDR2 SYDVKM. The CDR3 sequence: CASSLEGLAYNSPLHF. CDR3 bases: TGTGCCAGCAGTTTGGAGGGACTCGCCTATAATTCACCCCTCCACTTT.

The V gene is TRBV12-3 or TRBV12-4, the J gene TRBJ1-1; TRBD1 aligns across 7 bases. The CDR3 is 13 amino acids. J lost 3 bases, V lost 7 bases, and 5 bases had no gene match. CDR3 sequence reads: CASTGGGHTEAFF. The CDR3, as DNA: TGTGCCAGCACCGGAGGGGGCCACACTGAAGCTTTCTTT.

This clone was seen more than once but under ten times. The gene calls are TRBV7-2 and TRBJ2-7; 9 nucleotides line up with TRBD1. This CDR3 comprises 14 residues. Germline CDR1 reads SGHTA; CDR2 reads FQGNSA. Trimming removed 3 bases from V and 2 bases from J; junction bases left unmatched: 2. The CDR3 loop reads CASSFGTGPYEQYF. As DNA, the CDR3 is TGTGCCAGCAGCTTTGGGACAGGGCCCTACGAGCAGTACTTC.

The CDR3 region is CASSLEERINNEQFF. The CDR3, as DNA: TGTGCCAGCAGCTTAGAGGAGAGGATCAACAATGAGCAGTTCTTC. The chain couples TRBV7-2 to TRBJ2-1; D is ambiguous. Deletions cut 1 base from V and 5 bases from J, with 12 bases between. Germline V lookup: CDR1 SGHTA, CDR2 FQGNSA. CDR3 length: 15 amino acids.

The V call is TRBV7-6, the J call TRBJ2-2, with 7 bases that match TRBD1. CDR1 is SGHVS, CDR2 FNYEAQ, per germline. V dropped 4 bases and J dropped 1; count of bases not matched to a gene: 3. CDR3 length equals 15 residues. CDR3: CASSSPGGNTGELFF. Written as DNA, the CDR3 is TGTGCCAGCAGCTCCCCAGGGGGGAACACCGGGGAGCTGTTTTTT.

The chain uses TRBV7-9 and TRBJ2-7; D may be TRBD1 (5 bases). The length of the CDR3 is 14 residues. Germline CDR1 is SEHNR and CDR2 is FQNEAQ (reference sequence). The V end lost 5 bases, the J end lost 4 bases, and 15 bases lay between the germline ends. The CDR3 loop is CASSPIGAPYEQYF. The DNA for the CDR3 is TGTGCCAGCAGCCCTATAGGGGCTCCTTACGAGCAGTACTTC. The variable domain in full, with the rest retrieved from reference TRBV7-9 and TRBJ2-7, is DTGVSQNPRHKITKRGQNVTFRCDPISEHNRLYWYRQTLGQGPEFLTYFQNEAQLEKSRLLSDRFSAERPKGSFSTLEIQRTEQGDSAMYLCASSPIGAPYEQYFGPGTRLTVT.

This clone was observed at least ten times. The chain employs TRBV6-2 or TRBV6-3 and TRBJ2-4; possible D gene TRBD2, 6 bases. The V and J ends lost 3 bases and 0 bases respectively, with 15 bases between them. CDR1 is MNHEY and CDR2 is SVGEGT in the germline V gene. This CDR3 is 17 amino acids long. Here the CDR3 reads CASSYPNSGLAKNIQYF. The CDR3 DNA reads TGTGCCAGCAGTTATCCCAATAGCGGTCTAGCCAAAAACATTCAGTACTTC.

The genes are TRBV10-1 and TRBJ1-4; D is uncertain. This CDR3 has 16 residues. V gave up 3 bases and J gave up 6 bases, with 17 bases separating them. Germline V gives CDR1 WNHNN, CDR2 SYGVQD (reference sequence). CDR3 protein: CASSDPSSGRDEKLFF. The CDR3 DNA follows: TGCGCCAGCAGTGACCCGAGTTCGGGAAGGGATGAAAAACTGTTTTTT.

CDR3 loop: CASSTGQGGPLHF. DNA for the CDR3: TGTGCCAGCAGCACAGGACAGGGTGGGCCCCTCCACTTT. V and J are TRBV7-9 and TRBJ1-6; 8 bases match TRBD1. Unmatched junction bases numbered 7, after V lost 5 bases and J lost 13 bases. Germline assignment: CDR1 SEHNR and CDR2 FQNEAQ (reference sequence). This CDR3 contains 13 residues.

V and J are TRBV11-2 and TRBJ1-1; D is possibly TRBD1 (5 bases). V lost 7 bases and J lost 7, with 13 bases in between. The germline V gene has CDR1 SGHAT and CDR2 FQNNGV. The CDR3 consists of 12 residues. The CDR3 protein is CASNQGVSEAFF. The CDR3, as DNA: TGTGCCAGCAACCAGGGTGTAAGTGAAGCTTTCTTT. The whole variable domain, filled in from reference TRBV11-2 and TRBJ1-1, reads EAGVAQSPRYKIIEKRQSVAFWCNPISGHATLYWYQQILGQGPKLLIQFQNNGVVDDSQLPKDRFSAERLKGVDSTLKIQPAKLEDSAVYLCASNQGVSEAFFGQGTRLTVV.

The rearrangement links TRBV12-3 or TRBV12-4 to TRBJ1-2, with D maybe TRBD1 (5 bases). The CDR3 spans 13 residues. V lost 3 bases, J lost 2 bases, and 7 bases lay in between. The CDR3 loop reads CASSLGLNYGYTF. The CDR3 DNA reads TGTGCCAGCAGTTTGGGACTGAACTATGGCTACACCTTC.

The chain uses TRBV4-2 and TRBJ2-2, with D possibly TRBD2 on 5 matching bases. Between the trimmed V and J ends, which lost 1 base and 6 bases, there was a span of 9 bases. Germline V CDR1 and CDR2: LGHNA, YNFKEQ. The CDR3 has 14 residues. The CDR3 loop reads CASSQAYSAGELFF. CDR3 sequence (DNA): TGTGCCAGCAGCCAAGCATATAGCGCCGGGGAGCTGTTTTTT.

This clone was observed once. The chain employs TRBV15 and TRBJ2-1; possible D gene TRBD1, 6 bases. This CDR3 region has 13 residues. CDR1 LNHNV and CDR2 YYDKDF come from the germline V gene (reference sequence). Trimming took off 4 bases at V and 8 bases at J, with 12 bases between the two ends. CDR3 coding DNA: TGTGCCACCAGCACGTTACAGGGTTATGAGCAGTTCTTC. Translation gives CATSTLQGYEQFF.

This clone was detected only once. The chain carries TRBV11-2 and TRBJ2-1, with 9 bases fitting TRBD2. The CDR3 has 16 residues. The junction had 4 bases not matched to a gene; V was cut back by 1 base and J by 3 bases. Per the germline V gene, CDR1 is SGHAT and CDR2 is FQNNGV. Here the CDR3 reads CASSLGLAARYNEQFF. CDR3 DNA: TGTGCCAGCAGCTTAGGACTAGCGGCTCGCTACAATGAGCAGTTCTTC.

A single count supports this clone. The rearrangement links TRBV18 to TRBJ1-2; the D gene is possibly TRBD1 (5 bases). The CDR3 totals 15 residues. The V end lost 6 bases, the J end lost 5 bases, and 19 bases lay between the germline ends. Per germline, CDR1 KGHSH and CDR2 LQKENI. This CDR3 is CASSSLGVSSYGYTF. The CDR3 DNA reads as TGTGCCAGCTCGTCCTTAGGGGTCTCGAGTTATGGCTACACCTTC.

This chain joins TRBV29-1 and TRBJ1-2; D perhaps matches TRBD1 (6 bases). The V end lost 4 bases, the J end lost 3 bases, and 9 bases lay between the germline ends. Germline assignment: CDR1 SQVTM and CDR2 ANQGSEA. The CDR3 runs 12 residues. The CDR3 nucleotides read TGCAGCGTTGGGGACACAGACTATGGCTACACCTTC. It codes for CSVGDTDYGYTF. Supplemented by reference TRBV29-1 and TRBJ1-2, the full variable domain reads SAVISQKPSRDICQRGTSLTIQCQVDSQVTMMFWYRQQPGQSLTLIATANQGSEATYESGFVIDKFPISRPNLTFSTLTVSNMSPEDSSIYLCSVGDTDYGYTFGSGTRLTVV.

This rearrangement joins TRBV15 to TRBJ1-2, with 9 positions matching TRBD1. Germline assignment: CDR1 LNHNV and CDR2 YYDKDF (reference sequence). The CDR3 contains 15 residues. V was pared by 0 bases and J by 5 bases, with 4 bases of the junction left unmatched. The CDR3 protein is CATSRDPTGGYGYTF. Written as DNA, the CDR3 is TGTGCCACCAGCAGAGACCCGACAGGGGGTTATGGCTACACCTTC.